A selection of T cell receptor beta chains follows, all from one sample in a study of long-term antiretroviral therapy in people with HIV. Only in-frame clones appear in the TCRdb table, and some are missing; sequencing was by immunoSEQ multiplex PCR. Among 20,000 or so clones listed, around 80% were seen once. The specimen comprised unsorted PBMCs, sampled 2.9 years after starting antiretroviral therapy. These receptors were obtained from a woman in her twenties or thirties with HIV. Each CDR3 is given with its conserved first and last residue. The D gene is left open where the match is weak. Clone sizes are given selectively: once, few, many, or a class where the clone is expanded.

TRBV6-5	-	TRBJ2-7	once	TGTGCCAGCAGTTATTCCAAGGGCGGCAGATCCTACGAGCAGTACTTC	CASSYSKGGRSYEQYF
TRBV6-5	TRBD1	TRBJ1-2	-	TGTGCCAGCAGTTACTCGACAGGGAGTGGCTACACCTTC	CASSYSTGSGYTF
TRBV19	-	TRBJ2-5	few	TGTGCCAGTAGTGCCCTAGGAGAGACCCAGTACTTC	CASSALGETQYF
TRBV5-1	-	TRBJ1-2	-	TGCGCCAGCAGCTTGGTTATCGGGCAGAACTATGGCTACACCTTC	CASSLVIGQNYGYTF
TRBV29-1	-	TRBJ1-2	-	TGCAGCGCGGTGGGGACGAACTATGGCTACACCTTC	CSAVGTNYGYTF
TRBV29-1	-	TRBJ1-1	few	TGCAGCGTTGCCAGACTTAACACTGAAGCTTTCTTT	CSVARLNTEAFF
TRBV18	-	TRBJ1-6	-	TGTGCCAGCTCAGGCTGGGATCCCGCGAGCTCCTATAATTCACCCCTCCACTTT	CASSGWDPASSYNSPLHF
TRBV4-2	-	TRBJ2-1	-	TGTGCCAGCAGCCAAGAGCCCCGGCAGGGACGGTCCAGGGAGCAGTTCTTC	CASSQEPRQGRSREQFF
TRBV18	-	TRBJ1-1	-	TGTGCCAGCTCACCGCAAGGGACGGATAACACTGAAGCTTTCTTT	CASSPQGTDNTEAFF
TRBV10-3	-	TRBJ1-5	-	TGTGCCATCAGTGGGTGGGGGGGCAATCAGCCCCAGCATTTT	CAISGWGGNQPQHF
TRBV9	-	TRBJ2-3	-	TGTGCCAGCAGCCCGAACGTGGGAGGACGGGGCACAGATACGCAGTATTTT	CASSPNVGGRGTDTQYF
TRBV30	-	TRBJ1-2	-	TGTGCCTGGGTCCCCGGGGGGGGAACCTACACCTTC	CAWVPGGGTYTF
TRBV6-1	-	TRBJ1-1	-	TGTGCCAGCAGTGATCTGACAGGGAACACTGAAGCTTTCTTT	CASSDLTGNTEAFF
TRBV7-3	-	TRBJ1-2	-	TGTGCCAGCAGCTTAACCCCCCAATTAGTAGGGGGCTACACCTTC	CASSLTPQLVGGYTF
TRBV6-5	TRBD1	TRBJ1-1	-	TGTGCCAGCAGTTACCGAGGACAGGGCGTAGCTTTCTTT	CASSYRGQGVAFF
TRBV7-9	-	TRBJ1-1	-	TGTGCCAGCAGCTTAAACAGCGGGAACACTGAAGCTTTCTTT	CASSLNSGNTEAFF
TRBV11-1	TRBD1	TRBJ2-7	-	TGTGCCAGCAGCTTCGCACAGGGGGGACTCTACGAGCAGTACTTC	CASSFAQGGLYEQYF
TRBV6-1	TRBD1	TRBJ1-4	-	TGTGCCAGCAGGGAGACAGGGCGAGAGTGGCTGTTTTTT	CASRETGREWLFF
TRBV29-1	-	TRBJ1-3	once	TGCAGCTACCAGGGGAGCCGTGGAAACACCATATATTTT	CSYQGSRGNTIYF
TRBV2	-	TRBJ2-4	-	TGTGCCAGCACGGACAGTAAAAACATTCAGTACTTC	CASTDSKNIQYF
TRBV2	TRBD1	TRBJ2-2	few	TGTGCCAGCAGCCACTCCTTGTTATCCGGGACAGCGAACACCGGGGAGCTGTTTTTT	CASSHSLLSGTANTGELFF
TRBV30	-	TRBJ2-5	-	TGTGCCTGGACCTCTGTGGAACAGCAAGAGACCCAGTACTTC	CAWTSVEQQETQYF
TRBV5-1	TRBD2	TRBJ2-5	-	TGCGCCAGCAGCCCCGCGGGGGGGAAAGAGACCCAGTACTTC	CASSPAGGKETQYF
TRBV5-1	TRBD1	TRBJ1-2	-	TGCGCCAGCAGCTTGACAGACAGGGCGCTCTATGGCTACACCTTC	CASSLTDRALYGYTF
TRBV10-1	-	TRBJ1-1	few	TGCGCCAGAGACTGGGCTTTCTTT	CARDWAFF
TRBV11-2	-	TRBJ2-7	once	TGTGCCAGCAGCTTCCTTTTTTTCTCCTACGAGCAGTACTTC	CASSFLFFSYEQYF
TRBV5-6	-	TRBJ2-3	-	TGTGCCAGCAGCTTTGGAGGTGAACTTAGCACAGATACGCAGTATTTT	CASSFGGELSTDTQYF
TRBV11-1	-	TRBJ1-6	few	TGTGCCAGCAGCTTGGGAAGTTCACCCCTCCACTTT	CASSLGSSPLHF
TRBV11-3	-	TRBJ2-5	-	TGTGCCAGCAGCCCGTCTGGTTTCCAAGAGACCCAGTACTTC	CASSPSGFQETQYF
TRBV5-1	TRBD2	TRBJ2-1	once	TGCGCCAGCAGCTTGGTAGCGGGGGGGCCGAATGAGCAGTTCTTC	CASSLVAGGPNEQFF
TRBV20-1	-	TRBJ1-6	-	TGCAGTGCAGATCCTTCACCCCTCCACTTT	CSADPSPLHF